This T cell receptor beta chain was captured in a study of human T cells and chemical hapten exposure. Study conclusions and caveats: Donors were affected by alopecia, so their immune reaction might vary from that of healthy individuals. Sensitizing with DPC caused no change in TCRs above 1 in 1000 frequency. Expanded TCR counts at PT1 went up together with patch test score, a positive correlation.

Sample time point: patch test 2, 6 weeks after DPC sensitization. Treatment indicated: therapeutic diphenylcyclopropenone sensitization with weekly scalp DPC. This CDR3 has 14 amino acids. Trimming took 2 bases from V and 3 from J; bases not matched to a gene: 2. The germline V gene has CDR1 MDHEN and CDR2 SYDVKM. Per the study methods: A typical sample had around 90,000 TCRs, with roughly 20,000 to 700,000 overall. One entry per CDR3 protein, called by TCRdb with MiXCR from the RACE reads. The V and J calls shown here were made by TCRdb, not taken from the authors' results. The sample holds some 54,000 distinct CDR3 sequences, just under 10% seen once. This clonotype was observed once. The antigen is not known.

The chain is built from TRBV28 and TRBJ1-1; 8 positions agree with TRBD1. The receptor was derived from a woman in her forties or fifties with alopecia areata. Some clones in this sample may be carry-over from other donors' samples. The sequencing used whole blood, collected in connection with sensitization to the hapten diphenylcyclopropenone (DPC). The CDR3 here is CASSLPDRDTEAFF. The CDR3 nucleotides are TGTGCCAGCAGTTTACCGGACAGGGACACTGAAGCTTTCTTT.